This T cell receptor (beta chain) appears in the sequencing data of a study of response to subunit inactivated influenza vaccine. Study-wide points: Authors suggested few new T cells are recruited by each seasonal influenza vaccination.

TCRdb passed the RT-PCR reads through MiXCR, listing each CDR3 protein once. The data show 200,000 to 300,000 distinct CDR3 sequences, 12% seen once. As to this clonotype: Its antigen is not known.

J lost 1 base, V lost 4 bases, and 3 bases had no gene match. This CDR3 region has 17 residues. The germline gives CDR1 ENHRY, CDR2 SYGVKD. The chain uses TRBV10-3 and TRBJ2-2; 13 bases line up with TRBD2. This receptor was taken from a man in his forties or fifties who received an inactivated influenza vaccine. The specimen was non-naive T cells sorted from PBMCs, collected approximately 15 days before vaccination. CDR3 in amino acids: CAISGTSGRVNTGELFF. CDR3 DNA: TGTGCCATCAGTGGTACTAGCGGGAGGGTGAACACCGGGGAGCTGTTTTTT.